This TCR beta chain stems from a study of OX40 agonist ivuxolimab in advanced cancers. Overall study results and limits: Low normalized T-cell clonal expansion was also seen in some nonresponders.

J lost 2 bases, V lost 3 bases, and 5 bases had no gene match. This CDR3 has 15 residues. Looked up from germline, CDR1 is MGHRA and CDR2 is YSYEKL. Sequencing used immunoSEQ multiplex PCR; TCRdb keeps in-frame clones, though not all of them. The table lists under 60,000 clones, around 90% of them singletons. Researchers took blood at baseline, on cycle 4 day 1, and on cycle 7 day 1. For this clone: Its antigen is not known.

V usage is TRBV4-1 and J usage is TRBJ2-7; TRBD1 aligns across 9 bases. The clonotype comes from an adult with an advanced solid tumor such as melanoma, head and neck, liver or kidney cancer. The sample here was CD4+ or CD8+ T cells sorted from blood, taken in a trial of the OX40 agonist ivuxolimab. Here the CDR3 reads CASSHPGQGAYEQYF. For the CDR3, the DNA is TGCGCCAGCAGCCATCCGGGACAGGGAGCCTACGAGCAGTACTTC.